A selection of T cell receptor beta chains follows, all from one sample in a study of blood T cells in healthy people across ages. TCRdb reprocessed the 5' RACE reads via MiXCR and lists one record per CDR3 protein. In the table there are 1.5 million to 2 million distinct CDR3 sequences, less than 50% of which are singletons. Source material: blood. The receptors shown here come from a woman between 40 and 50 years old in good health. Each CDR3 is given with its conserved first and last residue. The order of the fields is J gene, clone size, D gene, V gene, CDR3 protein, CDR3 DNA. D genes are given only for firm matches. Clone size is shown for a subset of rows, as once, few, many or a class of expanded clone.

J: TRBJ2-1; size: few; D: .; V: TRBV3-1; CDR3: CASSQEGGGPMGQFF; DNA: TGTGCCAGCAGCCAAGAAGGAGGCGGACCGATGGGGCAGTTCTTC
J: TRBJ2-5; size: once; D: TRBD1; V: TRBV20-1; CDR3: CSATQGAWETQYF; DNA: TGCAGTGCTACACAGGGGGCTTGGGAGACCCAGTACTTC
J: TRBJ2-5; size: .; D: .; V: TRBV6-2/TRBV6-3; CDR3: CAGSYSSGPARRETQYF; DNA: TGTGCCGGCAGTTACTCCTCTGGGCCCGCTCGACGGGAGACCCAGTACTTC
J: TRBJ2-3; size: few; D: TRBD1; V: TRBV24-1; CDR3: CATSDFSQGGTDTQYF; DNA: TGTGCCACCAGTGATTTTTCACAGGGGGGCACAGATACGCAGTATTTT
J: TRBJ2-7; size: .; D: .; V: TRBV7-9; CDR3: CASSGFDRSSYEQYF; DNA: TGTGCCAGCAGCGGATTTGACAGGAGCTCCTACGAGCAGTACTTC
J: TRBJ1-4; size: .; D: .; V: TRBV20-1; CDR3: CSASPSGAGEKLFF; DNA: TGCAGTGCTAGCCCCTCGGGGGCAGGTGAAAAACTGTTTTTT
J: TRBJ2-7; size: .; D: TRBD1; V: TRBV12-3/TRBV12-4; CDR3: CASRPRGTGINEQYF; DNA: TGTGCCAGCAGACCACGAGGGACAGGGATTAACGAGCAGTACTTC
J: TRBJ2-5; size: .; D: .; V: TRBV5-1; CDR3: CASSPPTSNEQYF; DNA: TGCGCCAGCAGCCCACCGACTAGTAATGAGCAGTACTTC
J: TRBJ1-6; size: .; D: .; V: TRBV6-4; CDR3: CASTGRNSPLHF; DNA: TGTGCCAGCACCGGCCGTAATTCACCCCTCCACTTT
J: TRBJ2-7; size: .; D: .; V: TRBV28; CDR3: CASTYSSYEQYF; DNA: TGTGCCAGTACATACAGCTCCTACGAGCAGTACTTC
J: TRBJ2-3; size: .; D: TRBD2; V: TRBV7-2; CDR3: CASRDFGGVPWLTDTQYF; DNA: TGTGCCAGCAGGGATTTCGGGGGGGTCCCTTGGCTCACAGATACGCAGTATTTT
J: TRBJ1-2; size: .; D: .; V: TRBV7-9; CDR3: CASTLYGDRYGYTF; DNA: TGTGCCAGCACCCTATACGGGGACCGCTATGGCTACACCTTC
J: TRBJ2-1; size: .; D: TRBD2; V: TRBV19; CDR3: CATTKGLAGASPYNEQFF; DNA: TGTGCCACAACGAAGGGACTAGCGGGGGCGTCTCCTTACAATGAGCAGTTCTTC
J: TRBJ1-1; size: .; D: .; V: TRBV6-2/TRBV6-3; CDR3: CASNLNRDGAREAFF; DNA: TGTGCCAGCAACCTGAACAGGGATGGTGCCCGTGAAGCTTTCTTT